This T cell receptor (beta chain) emerged from a study of blood T cell repertoires in COVID-19. Profiling relied on immunoSEQ multiplex PCR, and the TCRdb table lists in-frame clones only, not all of them. The data show about 3,500 clones, about 74% seen once. Sequencing was done on a sample of peripheral blood. The source is a human donor in a cohort sampled during active COVID-19.

CDR3 amino acids: CASSEGRTSGRDTQYF. The CDR3 nucleotides are TGTGCCAGCAGTGAGGGAAGGACTAGCGGGAGGGATACGCAGTATTTT. The rearrangement links TRBV2 to TRBJ2-3; the match to TRBD2 covers 14 bases. Germline loops: CDR1 SNHLY, CDR2 FYNNEI. V lost 3 bases and J lost 6; bases outside the gene matches: 5. This CDR3 comprises 16 residues.